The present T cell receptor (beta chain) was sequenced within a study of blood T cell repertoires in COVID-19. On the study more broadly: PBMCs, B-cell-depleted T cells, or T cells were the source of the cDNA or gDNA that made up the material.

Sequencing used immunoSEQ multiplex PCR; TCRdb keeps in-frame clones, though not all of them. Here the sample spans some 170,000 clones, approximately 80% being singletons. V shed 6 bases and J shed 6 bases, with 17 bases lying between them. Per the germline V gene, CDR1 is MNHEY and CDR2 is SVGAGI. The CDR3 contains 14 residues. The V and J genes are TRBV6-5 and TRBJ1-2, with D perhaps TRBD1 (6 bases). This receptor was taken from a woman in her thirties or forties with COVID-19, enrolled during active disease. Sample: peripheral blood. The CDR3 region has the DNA TGTGCCAGCAGCACGAAGGGGGGGCGGGATGGCTACACCTTC. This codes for CASSTKGGRDGYTF.